This T cell receptor (beta chain) is from a study of T-cell memory formation after mild COVID-19. This clonotype appeared a few times. Germline assignment: CDR1 MGHDK and CDR2 SYGVNS. CDR3 size: 12 residues. V lost 5 bases to trimming and J lost 7 bases, with 11 bases between them. Each CDR3 protein gets one entry after TCRdb re-called the 5' RACE reads with MiXCR. The data show tens of thousands of distinct CDR3 sequences, 28% seen once. The sequenced sample was PBMCs or a T cell subset sorted from them (not recorded which). The rearrangement joins TRBV25-1 to TRBJ2-5; D is unclear. This receptor was obtained from a man aged 18 to 35 who had mild COVID-19 (a few samples of this study predate the infection). Cell type and time point are not known. CDR3 DNA sequence: TGTGCCAGCAGTTCGGGTCTAGGGACCCAGTACTTC. Amino acids: CASSSGLGTQYF.